Following are 6 T cell receptor beta chains from one sample sequenced in a study of blood T cell repertoires in COVID-19. Repertoires were generated with immunoSEQ multiplex PCR, while TCRdb's copy carries only in-frame clones and drops some. The sample holds 470,000 or so clones, approximately 90% seen once. The material sequenced was PBMCs or T cells enriched from blood (not recorded which). These receptors originate from a woman aged 18-29 years with acute COVID-19.

V and J are TRBV5-1 and TRBJ1-4, with 7 bases fitting TRBD1. The CDR3 consists of 15 residues. Unmatched junction bases numbered 5, after V lost 2 bases and J lost 4 bases. In germline, CDR1 is SGHRS, CDR2 YFSETQ. The CDR3 DNA is TGCGCCAGCAGCTTCTCGGGACAGAATAATGAAAAACTGTTTTTT. Residues: CASSFSGQNNEKLFF.

This clone was seen once. This chain connects TRBV7-8 to TRBJ2-2, with 13 bases lining up with TRBD2. The V and J ends lost 5 bases and 6 bases, in that order; junction bases with no gene match: 15. The CDR3 has 19 amino acids. Germline lookup yields CDR1 SGHVS and CDR2 FQNEAQ. As DNA, the CDR3 is TGTGCCAGCAGCCCCGAGCGACTAGCGGGGGGCCGGAGGTCCGGGGAGCTGTTTTTT. Amino acids: CASSPERLAGGRRSGELFF. Using reference TRBV7-8 and TRBJ2-2 for the parts outside the CDR3, the full variable domain is GAGVSQSPRYKVAKRGQDVALRCDPISGHVSLFWYQQALGQGPEFLTYFQNEAQLDKSGLPSDRFFAERPEGSVSTLKIQRTQQEDSAVYLCASSPERLAGGRRSGELFFGEGSRLTVL.

As DNA, the CDR3 is TGTGCCAGCAGCTCCGGGATAATAGCTGAAGCTTTCTTT. Translated, it gives CASSSGIIAEAFF. This chain uses TRBV7-2 with TRBJ1-1; no clear D gene. V was shortened by 4 bases and J by 6 bases, with 12 bases between the two germline ends. The CDR3 is 13 amino acids. Germline V gene data show CDR1 as SGHTA and CDR2 as FQGNSA.

J is TRBJ1-1 and V is TRBV10-1, with D maybe TRBD1 (6 bases). Germline V gene data show CDR1 as WNHNN and CDR2 as SYGVQD (reference sequence). V gave up 4 bases and J gave up 5 bases, with 17 bases separating them. This CDR3 has 15 residues. CDR3 protein: CASSVVGAPGTEAFF. The CDR3 DNA sequence: TGCGCCAGCAGTGTCGTGGGGGCGCCTGGAACTGAAGCTTTCTTT.

In its sample, this clone was seen once. The rearrangement uses TRBV11-2 and TRBJ2-1, with a weak D call TRBD1 (5 bases). V was shortened by 2 bases and J by 1 base, with 18 bases between the two germline ends. CDR3 length: 18 residues. Looked up from germline, CDR1 is SGHAT and CDR2 is FQNNGV. The CDR3 reads CASSLTGPPYRSYNEQFF. For the CDR3, the DNA is TGTGCCAGCAGCTTAACAGGTCCCCCCTATCGGTCCTACAATGAGCAGTTCTTC.

The chain employs TRBV3-1 (or the pseudogene TRBV3-2) and TRBJ1-1; TRBD1 matches at 8 bases. CDR1 LGHDT and CDR2 YNNKEL come from the germline V gene (reference sequence). Losses at the gene ends were 2 bases for V and 0 bases for J; bases not matched to a gene: 8. The CDR3 sequence is 17 residues long. The CDR3 bases are TGTGCCAGCAGCCAAAATCAGGGGGCGGAGATGAACACTGAAGCTTTCTTT. Translated, it gives CASSQNQGAEMNTEAFF.